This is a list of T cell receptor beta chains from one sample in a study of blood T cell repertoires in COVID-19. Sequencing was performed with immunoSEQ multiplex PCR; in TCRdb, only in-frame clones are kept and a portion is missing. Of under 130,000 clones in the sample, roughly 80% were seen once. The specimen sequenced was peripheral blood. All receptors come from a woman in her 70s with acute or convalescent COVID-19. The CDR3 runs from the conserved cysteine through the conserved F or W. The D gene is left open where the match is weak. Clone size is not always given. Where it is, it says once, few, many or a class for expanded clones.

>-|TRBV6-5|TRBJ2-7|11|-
TGTGCCACCCAATCAATTTACGAGCAGTACTTC
CATQSIYEQYF
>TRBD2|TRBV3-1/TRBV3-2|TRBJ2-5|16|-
TGTGCCAGCAGCCAAGATCTAGCGGGGGGGCAAGAGACCCAGTACTTC
CASSQDLAGGQETQYF
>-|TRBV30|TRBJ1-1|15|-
TGTGCCTGGATTTGGGGGGTCATGGGGAACACTGAAGCTTTCTTT
CAWIWGVMGNTEAFF
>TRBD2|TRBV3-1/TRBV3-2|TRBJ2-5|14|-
TGTGCCAGCAGCCTAAAACTAGCGGGGGGGCCACCGTACTTC
CASSLKLAGGPPYF
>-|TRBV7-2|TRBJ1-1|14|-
TGTGCCAGCAGCCCAGTGGGGGGGCTGACTGAAGCTTTCTTT
CASSPVGGLTEAFF
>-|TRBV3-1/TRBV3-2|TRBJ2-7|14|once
TGTGCCAGCAGCCCCTCGGGGAGCCTTACGAAGCAGTACTTC
CASSPSGSLTKQYF
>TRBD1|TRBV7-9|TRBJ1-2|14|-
TGTGCCAGCAGCTATGAAACAGGGGGCTATGGCTACACCTTC
CASSYETGGYGYTF
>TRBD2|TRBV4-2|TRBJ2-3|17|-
TGTGCCAGCAGCCAAGAGGGGAGCGGGGGAGACCCAGATACGCAGTATTTT
CASSQEGSGGDPDTQYF
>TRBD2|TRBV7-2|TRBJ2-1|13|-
TGTGCCAGCAGGGAAGCGGGGGGTGGGGAGCAGTTCTTC
CASREAGGGEQFF
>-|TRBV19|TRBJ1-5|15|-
TGTGCCAGTAGTCCACCGGGTCTGGATAGTCAGCCCCAGCATTTT
CASSPPGLDSQPQHF
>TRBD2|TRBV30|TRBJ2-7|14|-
TGTGCCTGGAGTTTGGGACTAGCCTCTTCCGAGCAGTACTTC
CAWSLGLASSEQYF
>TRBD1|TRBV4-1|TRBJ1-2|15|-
TGCGCCAGCAGCGCCCGACAGGGCGGGACCTATGGCTACACCTTC
CASSARQGGTYGYTF
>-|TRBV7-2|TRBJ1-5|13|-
TGTGCCAGCAGCATAGGAGTCAATCAGCCCCAGCATTTT
CASSIGVNQPQHF
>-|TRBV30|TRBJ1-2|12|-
TGTGCCTGGGGCAGTGGGGCGCGGGGCTACACCTTC
CAWGSGARGYTF
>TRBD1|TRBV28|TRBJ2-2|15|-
TGTGCCAGCGCAGAGACAGGGGGCGCGACCGGGGAGCTGTTTTTT
CASAETGGATGELFF
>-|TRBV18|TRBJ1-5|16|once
TGTGCCAGCTCACCCTTCGAAGGGGGAGGCAATCAGCCCCAGCATTTT
CASSPFEGGGNQPQHF
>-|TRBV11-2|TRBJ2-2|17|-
TGTGCCAGCAGCCAGCGTGGGGCCACCAGGAACACCGGGGAGCTGTTTTTT
CASSQRGATRNTGELFF
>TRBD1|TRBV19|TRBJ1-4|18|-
TGTGCCAGTAGTATGGGACAGGGTTTGATAGCCTCGAATGAAAAACTGTTTTTT
CASSMGQGLIASNEKLFF
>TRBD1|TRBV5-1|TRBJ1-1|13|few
TGCGCCAGCAGCCCAGACAGGGGAAGGGTAGCTTTCTTT
CASSPDRGRVAFF
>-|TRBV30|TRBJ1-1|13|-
TGTGCCTGGAGTGGACAGAGGAACACTGAAGCTTTCTTT
CAWSGQRNTEAFF
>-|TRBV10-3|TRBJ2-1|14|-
TGTGCCATCAGTCCCGTCTGGGCCCGCAATGAGCAGTTCTTC
CAISPVWARNEQFF
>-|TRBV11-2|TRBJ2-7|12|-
TGTGCCAGCAGCTTAGCCGCCTACGAGCAGTACTTC
CASSLAAYEQYF
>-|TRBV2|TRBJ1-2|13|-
TGTGCCAGCAGTGTCTTCGAGAACTATGGCTACACCTTC
CASSVFENYGYTF
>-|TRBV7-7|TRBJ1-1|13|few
TGTGCCAGCAGCGCCGGTCGGGGCACTGAAGCTTTCTTT
CASSAGRGTEAFF
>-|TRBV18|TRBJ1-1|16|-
TGTGCCAGCTCACCAATGGAGCCCTCTTTGAACACTGAAGCTTTCTTT
CASSPMEPSLNTEAFF
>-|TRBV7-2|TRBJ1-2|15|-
TGTGCCAGCAGCTTAGCGTTTGGGCCCAACTATGGCTACACCTTC
CASSLAFGPNYGYTF
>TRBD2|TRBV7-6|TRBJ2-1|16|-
TGTGCCAGCAGCTTAGGGACTAGCGGGGGCTACAATGAGCAGTTCTTC
CASSLGTSGGYNEQFF
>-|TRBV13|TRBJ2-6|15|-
TGTGCCAGCAGCTTAAGTGTCGGTGGGGCCAACGTCCTGACTTTC
CASSLSVGGANVLTF
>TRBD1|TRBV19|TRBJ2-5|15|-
TGTGCCAGTAGTATTCGGACAGGTCCCCAAGAGACCCAGTACTTC
CASSIRTGPQETQYF
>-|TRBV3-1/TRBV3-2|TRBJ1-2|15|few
TGTGCCAGCAGCCAAGGGGGGGGATGGTACTATGGCTACACCTTC
CASSQGGGWYYGYTF
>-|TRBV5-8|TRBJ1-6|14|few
TGTGCCAGCAGCTTGGGGCAGGTCGGAGGACCCCTCCACTTT
CASSLGQVGGPLHF
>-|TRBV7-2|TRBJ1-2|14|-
TGTGCCAGCAGTTTTCAGGGTGGAGATTATGGCTACACCTTC
CASSFQGGDYGYTF
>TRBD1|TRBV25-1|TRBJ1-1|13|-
TGTGCCAGCAGTGAGCCCGGACAGGGTGAAGCTTTCTTT
CASSEPGQGEAFF
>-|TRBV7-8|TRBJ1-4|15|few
TGTGCCAGCAGCTTAGTAGGGGCAACTAATGAAAAACTGTTTTTT
CASSLVGATNEKLFF
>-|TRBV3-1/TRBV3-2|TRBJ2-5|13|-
TGTGCCAGCAGCCAGGGCAGGAAAGAGACCCAGTACTTC
CASSQGRKETQYF
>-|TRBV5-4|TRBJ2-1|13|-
TGTGCCAGCAGCTTGGAACAGCACAATGAGCAGTTCTTC
CASSLEQHNEQFF
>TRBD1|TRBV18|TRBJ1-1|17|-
TGTGCCAGCTCACCACCCCTTAGGGGGCGCGGTGTCACTGAAGCTTTCTTT
CASSPPLRGRGVTEAFF